This TCR beta chain derives from a study of cytomegalovirus exposure and HLA in healthy donors. Study-wide points: Researchers had no immune exposure information except CMV serostatus available. There were reportedly fewer N-insertions in an Asian-associated ancestry cluster than the roughly 670-donor mean, in a later analysis.

This PCR relied on a set of 60 Vbeta primers and 13 Jbeta primers. Repertoires were generated with immunoSEQ multiplex PCR, while TCRdb's copy carries only in-frame clones and drops some. The data contain about 140,000 clones, 80% to 85% of them singletons. Trimming at V came to 1 base and at J to 9 bases, leaving 5 bases not matched to a gene. The CDR3 is 14 residues long. Germline V gene lookup returns CDR1 SGHVS and CDR2 FQNEAQ. About this clone itself: Antigen: not known.

The V call is TRBV7-8, the J call TRBJ2-1; 8 bases match TRBD2. The sequenced sample was PBMCs. The receptor was isolated from a male donor in good health and CMV-seropositive. The CDR3 here is CASSLVGRGAEQFF. The CDR3 bases are TGTGCCAGCAGCTTAGTTGGGCGGGGGGCTGAGCAGTTCTTC. Together with reference TRBV7-8 and TRBJ2-1, the CDR3 gives the full variable domain: GAGVSQSPRYKVAKRGQDVALRCDPISGHVSLFWYQQALGQGPEFLTYFQNEAQLDKSGLPSDRFFAERPEGSVSTLKIQRTQQEDSAVYLCASSLVGRGAEQFFGPGTRLTVL.